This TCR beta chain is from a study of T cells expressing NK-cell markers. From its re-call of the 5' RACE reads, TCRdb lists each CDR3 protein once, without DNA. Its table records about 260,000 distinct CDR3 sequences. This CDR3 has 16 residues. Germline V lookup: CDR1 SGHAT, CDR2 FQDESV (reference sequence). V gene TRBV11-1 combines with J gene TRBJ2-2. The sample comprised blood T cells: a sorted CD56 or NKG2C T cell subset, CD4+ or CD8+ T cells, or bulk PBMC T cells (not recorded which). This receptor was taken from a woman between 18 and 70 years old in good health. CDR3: CASSREDRVLTGELFF.